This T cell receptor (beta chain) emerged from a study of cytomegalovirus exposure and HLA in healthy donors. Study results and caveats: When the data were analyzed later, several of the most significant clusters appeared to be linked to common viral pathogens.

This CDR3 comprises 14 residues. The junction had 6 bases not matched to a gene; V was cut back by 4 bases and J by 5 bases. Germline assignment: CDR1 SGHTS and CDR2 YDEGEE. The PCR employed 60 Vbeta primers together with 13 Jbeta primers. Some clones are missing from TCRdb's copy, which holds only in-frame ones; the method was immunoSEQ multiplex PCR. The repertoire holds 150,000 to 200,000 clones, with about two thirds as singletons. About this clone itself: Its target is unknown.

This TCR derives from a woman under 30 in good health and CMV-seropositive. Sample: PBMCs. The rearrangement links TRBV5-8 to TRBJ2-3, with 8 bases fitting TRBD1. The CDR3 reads CASSPGQGGDTQYF. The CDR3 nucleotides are TGTGCCAGCAGCCCTGGACAGGGTGGAGATACGCAGTATTTT.